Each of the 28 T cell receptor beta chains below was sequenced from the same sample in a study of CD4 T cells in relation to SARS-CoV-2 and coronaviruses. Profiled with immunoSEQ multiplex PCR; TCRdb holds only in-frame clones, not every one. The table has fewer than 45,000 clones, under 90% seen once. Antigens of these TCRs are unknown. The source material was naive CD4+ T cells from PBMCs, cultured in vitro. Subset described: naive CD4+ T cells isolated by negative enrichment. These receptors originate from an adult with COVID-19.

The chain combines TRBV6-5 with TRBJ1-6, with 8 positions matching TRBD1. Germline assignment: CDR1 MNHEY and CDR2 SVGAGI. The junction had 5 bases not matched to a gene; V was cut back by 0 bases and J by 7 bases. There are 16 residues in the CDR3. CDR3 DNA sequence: TGTGCCAGCAGTTACTCCTCGGACAGGGCGAATTCACCCCTCCACTTT. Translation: CASSYSSDRANSPLHF.

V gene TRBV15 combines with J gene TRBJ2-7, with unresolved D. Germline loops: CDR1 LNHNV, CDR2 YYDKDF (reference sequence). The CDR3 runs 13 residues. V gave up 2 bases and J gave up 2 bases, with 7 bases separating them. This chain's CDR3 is CATSRRLTYEQYF. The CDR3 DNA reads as TGTGCCACCAGCAGAAGGTTGACCTACGAGCAGTACTTC.

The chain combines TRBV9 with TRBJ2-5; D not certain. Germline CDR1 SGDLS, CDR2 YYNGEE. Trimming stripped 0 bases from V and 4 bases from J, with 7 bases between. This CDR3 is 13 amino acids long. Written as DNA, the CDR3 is TGTGCCAGCAGCGTAGATTCGGGAGAGACCCAGTACTTC. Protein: CASSVDSGETQYF.

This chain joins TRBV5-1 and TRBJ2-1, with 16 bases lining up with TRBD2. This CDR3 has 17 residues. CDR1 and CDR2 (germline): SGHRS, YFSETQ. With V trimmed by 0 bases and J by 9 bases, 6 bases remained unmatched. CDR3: CASSLASGLAGGSEQFF. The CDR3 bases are TGCGCCAGCAGCTTGGCGTCGGGACTAGCGGGAGGGAGTGAGCAGTTCTTC.

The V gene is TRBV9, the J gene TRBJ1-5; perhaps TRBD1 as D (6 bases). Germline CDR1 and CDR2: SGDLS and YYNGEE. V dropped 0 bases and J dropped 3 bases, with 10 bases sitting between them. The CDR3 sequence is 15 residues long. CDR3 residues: CASSVVGTINQPQHF. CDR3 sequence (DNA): TGTGCCAGCAGCGTAGTGGGGACAATCAATCAGCCCCAGCATTTT.

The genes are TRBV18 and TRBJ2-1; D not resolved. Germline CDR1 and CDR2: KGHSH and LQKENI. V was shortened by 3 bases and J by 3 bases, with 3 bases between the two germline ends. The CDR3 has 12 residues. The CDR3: CASSPDYNEQFF. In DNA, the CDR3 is TGTGCCAGCTCACCTGACTACAATGAGCAGTTCTTC.

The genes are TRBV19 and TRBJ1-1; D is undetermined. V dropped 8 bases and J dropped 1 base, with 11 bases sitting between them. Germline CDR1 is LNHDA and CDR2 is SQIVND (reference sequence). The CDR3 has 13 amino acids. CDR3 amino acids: CASRRQTNTEAFF. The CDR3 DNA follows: TGTGCCAGTCGCCGGCAAACGAACACTGAAGCTTTCTTT.

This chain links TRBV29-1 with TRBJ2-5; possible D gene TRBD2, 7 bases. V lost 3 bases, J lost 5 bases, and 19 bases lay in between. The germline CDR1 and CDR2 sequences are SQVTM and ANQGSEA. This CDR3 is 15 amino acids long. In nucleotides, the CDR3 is TGCAGCGTTGATGGGCTACGGGGGGCTAGGGAGACCCAGTACTTC. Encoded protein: CSVDGLRGARETQYF.

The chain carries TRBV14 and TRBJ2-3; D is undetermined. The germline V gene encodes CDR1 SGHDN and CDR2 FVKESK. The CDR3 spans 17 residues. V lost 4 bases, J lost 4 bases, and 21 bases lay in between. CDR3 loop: CASSPSAFWVGADTQYF. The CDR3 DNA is TGTGCCAGCAGCCCTTCTGCCTTCTGGGTTGGCGCAGATACGCAGTATTTT.

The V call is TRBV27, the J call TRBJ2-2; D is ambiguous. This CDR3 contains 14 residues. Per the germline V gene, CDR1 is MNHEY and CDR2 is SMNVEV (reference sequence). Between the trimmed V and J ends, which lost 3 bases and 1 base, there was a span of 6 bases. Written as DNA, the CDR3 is TGTGCCAGCAGTTTGGCTAGGAACACCGGGGAGCTGTTTTTT. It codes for CASSLARNTGELFF.

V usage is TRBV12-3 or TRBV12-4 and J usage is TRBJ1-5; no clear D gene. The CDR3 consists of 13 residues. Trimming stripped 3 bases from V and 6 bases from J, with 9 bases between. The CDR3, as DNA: TGTGCCAGCAGTTTTTCAGGTTCTCAGCCCCAGCATTTT. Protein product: CASSFSGSQPQHF.

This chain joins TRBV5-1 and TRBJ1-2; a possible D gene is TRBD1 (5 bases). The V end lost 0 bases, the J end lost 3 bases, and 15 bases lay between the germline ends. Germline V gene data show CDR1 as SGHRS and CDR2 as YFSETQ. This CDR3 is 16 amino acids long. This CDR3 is CASSLVPGTTYYGYTF. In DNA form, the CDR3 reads TGCGCCAGCAGCTTGGTACCAGGGACCACATACTATGGCTACACCTTC.

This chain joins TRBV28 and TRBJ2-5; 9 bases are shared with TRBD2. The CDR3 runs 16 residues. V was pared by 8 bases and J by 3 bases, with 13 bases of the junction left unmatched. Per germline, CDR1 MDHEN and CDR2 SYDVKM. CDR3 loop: CASAPAGGLGKETQYF. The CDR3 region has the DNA TGTGCCAGCGCCCCCGCGGGAGGGTTAGGGAAAGAGACCCAGTACTTC.

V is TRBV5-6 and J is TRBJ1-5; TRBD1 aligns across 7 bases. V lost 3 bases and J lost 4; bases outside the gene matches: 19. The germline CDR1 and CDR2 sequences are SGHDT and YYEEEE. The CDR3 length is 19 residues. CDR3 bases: TGTGCCAGCAGCTCCAGTCGTAACAGGGGTCTCGATCTAAATCAGCCCCAGCATTTT. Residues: CASSSSRNRGLDLNQPQHF. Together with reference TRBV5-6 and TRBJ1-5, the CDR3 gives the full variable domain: DAGVTQSPTHLIKTRGQQVTLRCSPKSGHDTVSWYQQALGQGPQFIFQYYEEEERQRGNFPDRFSGHQFPNYSSELNVNALLLGDSALYLCASSSSRNRGLDLNQPQHFGDGTRLSIL.

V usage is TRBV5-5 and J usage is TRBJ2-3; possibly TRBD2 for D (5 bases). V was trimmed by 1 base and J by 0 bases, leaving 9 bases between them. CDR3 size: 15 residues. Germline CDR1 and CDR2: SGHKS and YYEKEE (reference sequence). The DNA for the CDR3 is TGTGCCAGCAGCTTGCAAGGCGGGAGCACAGATACGCAGTATTTT. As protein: CASSLQGGSTDTQYF.

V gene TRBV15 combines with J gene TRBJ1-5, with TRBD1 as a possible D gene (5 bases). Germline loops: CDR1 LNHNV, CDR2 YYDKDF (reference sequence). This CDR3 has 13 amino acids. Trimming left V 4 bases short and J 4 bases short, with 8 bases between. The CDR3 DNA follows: TGTGCCACCAGCATCGACAGAAATCAGCCCCAGCATTTT. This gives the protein CATSIDRNQPQHF.

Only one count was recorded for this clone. CDR3 protein: CSVELSLAGETQYF. The CDR3 region has the DNA TGCAGCGTTGAACTATCGTTAGCGGGAGAGACCCAGTACTTC. This chain uses TRBV29-1 with TRBJ2-5; 7 bases line up with TRBD2. Losses at the gene ends were 2 bases for V and 4 bases for J; bases not matched to a gene: 7. Germline CDR1 is SQVTM and CDR2 is ANQGSEA. This CDR3 has 14 residues.

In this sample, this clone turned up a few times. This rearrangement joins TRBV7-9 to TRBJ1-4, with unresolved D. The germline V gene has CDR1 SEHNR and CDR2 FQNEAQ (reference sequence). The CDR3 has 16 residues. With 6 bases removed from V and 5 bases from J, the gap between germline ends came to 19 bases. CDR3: CASRPSPSGRNEKLFF. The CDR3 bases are TGTGCCAGCAGACCAAGCCCCTCGGGGAGGAATGAAAAACTGTTTTTT.

CDR3 bases: TGTGCCAGCAGCTTCCGGGACAGGGATATTAGTCAGCCCCAGCATTTT. Protein: CASSFRDRDISQPQHF. The chain uses TRBV5-4 and TRBJ1-5; 9 bases are a match to TRBD1. The germline CDR1 and CDR2 sequences are SGHNT and YYREEE (reference sequence). With V trimmed by 2 bases and J by 6 bases, 9 bases remained unmatched. This CDR3 has 16 residues.

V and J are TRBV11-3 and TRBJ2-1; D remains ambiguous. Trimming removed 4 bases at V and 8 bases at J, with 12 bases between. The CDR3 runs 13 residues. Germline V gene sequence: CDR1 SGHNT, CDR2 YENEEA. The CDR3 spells CASSSMGEDEQFF. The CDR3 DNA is TGTGCCAGCAGCTCAATGGGTGAGGATGAGCAGTTCTTC. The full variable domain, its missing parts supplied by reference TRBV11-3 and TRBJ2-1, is EAGVVQSPRYKIIEKKQPVAFWCNPISGHNTLYWYLQNLGQGPELLIRYENEEAVDDSQLPKDRFSAERLKGVDSTLKIQPAELGDSAVYLCASSSMGEDEQFFGPGTRLTVL.

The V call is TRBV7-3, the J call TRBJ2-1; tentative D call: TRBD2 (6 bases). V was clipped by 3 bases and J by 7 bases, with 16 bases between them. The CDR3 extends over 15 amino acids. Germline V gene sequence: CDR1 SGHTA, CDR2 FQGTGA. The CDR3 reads CASSFHRESTNEQFF. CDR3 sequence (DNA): TGTGCCAGCAGCTTTCATCGGGAGTCTACAAATGAGCAGTTCTTC.

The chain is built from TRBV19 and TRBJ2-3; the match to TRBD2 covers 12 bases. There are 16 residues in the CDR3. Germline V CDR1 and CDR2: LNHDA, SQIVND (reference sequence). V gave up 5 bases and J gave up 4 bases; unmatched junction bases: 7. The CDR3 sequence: CASSLTSGSYADTQYF. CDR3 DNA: TGTGCCAGTAGTCTGACTAGCGGGAGCTATGCAGATACGCAGTATTTT.

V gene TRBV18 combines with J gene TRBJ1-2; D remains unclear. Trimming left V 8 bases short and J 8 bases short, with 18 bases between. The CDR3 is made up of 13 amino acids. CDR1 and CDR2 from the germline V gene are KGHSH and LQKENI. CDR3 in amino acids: CASTIGQPLGYTF. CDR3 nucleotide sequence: TGTGCCAGCACGATAGGGCAGCCCTTGGGCTACACCTTC.

The CDR3 loop is CAVSGGGGIYGYTF. For the CDR3, the DNA is TGTGCCGTATCCGGCGGGGGCGGAATCTATGGCTACACCTTC. V usage is TRBV30 and J usage is TRBJ1-2; perhaps TRBD1 as D (6 bases). The CDR3 has 14 amino acids. The germline CDR1 and CDR2 sequences are GTSNPN and SVGIG (reference sequence). V was cut by 8 bases and J by 4 bases, with 20 bases left in between.

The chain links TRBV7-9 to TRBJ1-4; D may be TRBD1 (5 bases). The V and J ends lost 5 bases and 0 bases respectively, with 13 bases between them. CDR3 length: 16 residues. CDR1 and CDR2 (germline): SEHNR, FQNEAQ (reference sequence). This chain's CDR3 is CASSLGSGPTNEKLFF. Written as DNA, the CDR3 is TGTGCCAGCAGCCTTGGATCAGGGCCAACTAATGAAAAACTGTTTTTT.

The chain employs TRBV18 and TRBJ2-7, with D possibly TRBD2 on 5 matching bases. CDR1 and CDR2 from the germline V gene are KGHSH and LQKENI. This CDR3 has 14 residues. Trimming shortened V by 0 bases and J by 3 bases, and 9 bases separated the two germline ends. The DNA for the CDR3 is TGTGCCAGCTCACCACCGGTCGGGATCTACGAGCAGTACTTC. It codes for CASSPPVGIYEQYF.

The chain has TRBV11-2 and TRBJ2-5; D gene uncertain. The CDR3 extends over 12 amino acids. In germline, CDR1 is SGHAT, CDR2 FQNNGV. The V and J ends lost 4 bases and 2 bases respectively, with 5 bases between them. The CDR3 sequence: CASSWDQETQYF. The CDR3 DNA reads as TGTGCCAGCAGCTGGGATCAAGAGACCCAGTACTTC.

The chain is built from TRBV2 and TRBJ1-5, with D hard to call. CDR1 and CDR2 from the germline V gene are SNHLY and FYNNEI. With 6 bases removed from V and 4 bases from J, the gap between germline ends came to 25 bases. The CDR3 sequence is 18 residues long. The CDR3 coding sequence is TGTGCCAGCAGGAATGGCCGTTCACTTCACGGTTCGAATCAGCCCCAGCATTTT. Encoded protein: CASRNGRSLHGSNQPQHF.